This entry concerns a single T cell receptor beta chain. What it binds is not known. These data are taken from a study of shared clonotypes between healthy human individuals. Study-wide results and caveats: Roughly 5% of naive CD4 clonotypes were shared across four donors. As a rule, naive subsets had a larger estimated richness than memory subsets.

Donors included only healthy HIV-negative adults lacking recent acute infections or vaccinations. At a deep level, the assay was run. Method: immunoSEQ multiplex PCR; TCRdb's copy keeps in-frame clones and lacks some. This table holds approximately 2.5 million clones, 90% to 95% found once. Germline CDR1 SGHVS, CDR2 FQNEAQ. The trim removed 5 bases at V and 8 bases at J, leaving 6 bases unmatched. The CDR3 spans 14 residues. The clonotype was recovered from a man younger than 30 in good health. The rearrangement joins TRBV7-8 to TRBJ1-1, with 12 bases fitting TRBD1. Input material: naive CD4+ T cells sorted from blood. Subset here: CD45RA+ positively selected. This CDR3 is CASSHGTGGNEAFF. For the CDR3, the DNA is TGTGCCAGCAGCCACGGGACAGGGGGCAACGAAGCTTTCTTT.